This entry concerns a single TCR beta chain. Its antigen is not identified. The sequenced template was cDNA made from the entire isolated RNA. TCRdb keeps only in-frame clones here, not all; method: immunoSEQ multiplex PCR. This table has 310,000 or so clones, approximately 15% appearing once. These data are taken from a study of beta chain features in type 1 diabetes. General study points: People with Type 1 diabetes carried modestly yet significantly shorter TCRB CDR3s in all four CD4+ subsets. Researchers caution that PCR might favor shorter templates, equally among patients and controls.

The CDR3 runs to 16 residues. Between the trimmed V and J ends, which lost 3 bases and 6 bases, there was a span of 18 bases. Germline lookup yields CDR1 KGHSH and CDR2 LQKENI. The chain is built from TRBV18 and TRBJ2-1, with D possibly being TRBD2 (5 bases). The material sequenced was naive CD4+ T cells from blood. The sequence was collected from a man in his late teens or twenties with type 1 diabetes. The chain's CDR3 is CASSPVRWETTNEQFF. The DNA for the CDR3 is TGTGCCAGCTCACCCGTACGGTGGGAGACTACCAATGAGCAGTTCTTC.